This entry features one T cell receptor (beta chain) sequence. A few counts support this clone. Its antigen is not yet known. The input lacks base qualities; no much larger clone sits a single base away. The sample belongs to a study of beta chain features in type 1 diabetes (dated by TCRdb to 2017 to 2018). Regarding the complete study: Mean age, gender distribution, total cell number and subset yield were not different between patients and healthy donors. A total of approximately 110,000,000 sorted cells were examined across all samples, and a strong correlation was observed between cell number per subset and RNA yield. In the study, TCRB repertoires of sorted circulating CD4+ T cell subsets from recently diagnosed type 1 diabetes patients were compared with those of matched healthy donors. Naive and central memory subsets were obtained from all 30 or so donors, but regulatory and stem cell-like memory subsets were isolated from only 8 patients and roughly 8 healthy donors.

The High Capacity cDNA Reverse Transcription Kit was used to reverse transcribe all of the isolated RNA, meaning that expressed TCRB transcripts were what got sequenced. Deep immunoSEQ sequencing was performed on naive, central memory and regulatory T cell samples, with an average of about 4 million total reads per sample. Sorted cells were lysed in RLT buffer, and RNA was extracted using DNase-treated RNeasy Micro or Mini kits according to cell number. Each cell subset was processed on its own to prevent cross-contamination, while patient and healthy donor samples were processed together. Using the immunoSEQ multiplex PCR, TCRB sequences were amplified from cDNA into 87-bp fragments spanning the CDR3 region. The amplicons were sequenced using the Illumina HiSeq platform. The authors' analysis ran thus. PCR bias was corrected computationally using synthetic template baselines, and reads within Hamming distance 2 were collapsed, with unmergeable singletons discarded. Reads were aligned against IMGT so that V, D and J genes, CDR3 length and insertions or deletions at six rearrangement sites could be assigned. Within each subset, clonotype counts were normalized to sorted cell number, after which true diversity and Gini coefficients were computed with the tcR R package. The overlap coefficient, calculated on TCRB nucleotide sequences, was used to quantify repertoire sharing. Out-of-frame TCRB sequences from naive cells were analyzed as a proxy for the pre-selection repertoire. The source is immuneACCESS, and TCRdb retained only in-frame sequences with V and J called. Part of the clones is not carried over; for the studies checked, unresolved V genes explain less than half of this, and the remainder is unexplained. V and J calls and clone size are copied from that table; D and trimming were computed from the DNA. A total of some 660,000 clones appear in this sample, around an eighth of them only once. The ten largest clones take up nearly 0.04% of the sample.

Broader findings and caveats from the paper: Because the HLA sub-analyses included only small numbers of individuals, any influence of HLA type on TCRB rearrangement was left unresolved. Because cDNA rather than genomic DNA was sequenced, highly expressing activated cells could have been over-represented, although no difference in activation and CD3 levels was found between groups. At VDJ recombination sites, patients with type 1 diabetes made fewer insertions and deleted more nucleotides, a pattern implying thymic rearrangement abnormalities. Naive, central memory and regulatory TCRB repertoires appeared more similar among patients than among healthy donors. A moderate but significant shortening of TCRB CDR3 length was observed in type 1 diabetes patients in all four CD4+ subsets. PCR may preferentially amplify shorter templates, but because patient and control samples were amplified and corrected together, any resulting skew would affect both groups equally.

A single peripheral blood draw of approximately 110 mL on average was collected from each donor into heparinised tubes. Using a panel that included CD45RO, CCR7, CD25, CD127, CD95 and CD27, naive, central memory, regulatory and stem cell-like memory CD4+ T cells were sorted on a BD FACSAria II. Every sorted population had a purity above 98%. Right away, PBMCs were isolated by Lymphoprep density gradient centrifugation and were stained directly, with no culture step. So that batch effects would be minimized, each experiment stained and sorted samples in pairs, pairing one healthy donor with one patient. V was cut back by 5 bases and J by 6 bases, leaving a gap of 10 bases between them. Sequences SQVTM (CDR1) and ANQGSEA (CDR2) are obtained from the germline V gene. The CDR3 measures 11 amino acids from cysteine to phenylalanine. Just the 33-base CDR3 DNA is kept, in frame starting at base 1.

The sample consisted of naive CD4+ T cells from blood. This sample's cell subset or site label indicates: true naive CD4+ T cells. The source is a man in his late teens or twenties with type 1 diabetes. The sequence joins TRBV29-1 to TRBJ1-2; the D gene lacks a confident call. The bases are TGCAGCGTTCAAAGGGAAAATGGCTACACCTTC. It translates as CSVQRENGYTF.